This entry features one T cell receptor (beta chain) sequence. The data were taken from a study of long-term antiretroviral therapy in people with HIV. Trimming took off 1 base at V and 5 bases at J, with 13 bases between the two ends. This CDR3 region has 15 residues. CDR1 and CDR2 (germline): SGHTA, FQGTGA. The authors ran the immunoSEQ assay, v3.0, at survey level. Libraries were prepared by immunoSEQ multiplex PCR; TCRdb keeps only in-frame clonotypes and omits some of them. The sample consists of some 40,000 clones, 80% to 90% of them appearing once. This clonotype was sampled from a woman aged 50 to 60 with HIV. This chain links TRBV7-3 with TRBJ2-3; D perhaps matches TRBD1 (6 bases). Sequencing was performed on unsorted PBMCs, taken 1.2 years after starting antiretroviral therapy. As DNA, the CDR3 is TGTGCCAGCAGCTTAATGTCAGGGGCAGGAGATACGCAGTATTTT. Amino acids: CASSLMSGAGDTQYF.